These T cell receptor beta chains were read from a single sample in a study of blood T cells in healthy people across ages. From the 5' RACE reads, TCRdb called clonotypes with MiXCR, one entry per CDR3 protein. The sample shows some 1.4 million distinct CDR3 sequences, 42% of them seen only once. Specimen: blood. These receptors all stem from a woman under 30 in good health. The CDR3 runs from the conserved cysteine through the conserved F or W. A clone size is listed for some rows: how often the clone was seen (once, few, many), or a class if it is expanded.

j_call clone_size v_call cdr3_aa
TRBJ1-4 few TRBV5-6 CASRSGQNEKLFF
TRBJ2-4 - TRBV25-1 CASSEAGQGGNIQYF
TRBJ2-1 - TRBV4-1 CASSQGAHAGRGNEQFF
TRBJ2-1 - TRBV10-1 CASSESGEAYNEQFF
TRBJ2-3 many TRBV5-1 CASSGSRDTQYF
TRBJ2-1 - TRBV5-1 CASARGDYNERFF
TRBJ1-1 - TRBV20-1 CSARQGSTNTEVFF
TRBJ2-3 - TRBV4-3 CASSHRRDWGQNTQYF
TRBJ2-5 few TRBV7-9 CASSDARTQYF
TRBJ2-1 - TRBV4-1 CASSQPSQTSGRHEQFF
TRBJ1-1 once TRBV24-1 CATSAPDGDTEAFF
TRBJ2-7 - TRBV9 CASSVGVEGGYEQYF
TRBJ1-1 once TRBV28 CASSLPGGSEAFF
TRBJ2-1 - TRBV20-1 CSASSRHNEQFF